This T cell receptor beta chain emerged from a study of blood T cell repertoires in COVID-19. At the level of the study: COVID-19 samples from acute and convalescent phases originated in the United States, Italy and Spain. PBMCs, B-cell-depleted T cells, or T cells were the source of the cDNA or gDNA that made up the material.

Authors' processing steps: By means of reference gene primer amplification, nucleated cell counts were estimated. The assay was immunoSEQ multiplex PCR, and TCRdb's table has in-frame clones only and misses some. Clone size and V and J calls were adopted from that table, with D and trimming inferred from the DNA. The data contain around 100,000 clones, approximately 89% of them singletons. CDR1 and CDR2 (germline): PRHDT, FYEKMQ (reference sequence). V lost 3 bases, J lost 5 bases, and 14 bases lay in between. The CDR3 loop spans 14 amino acids. Sequencing was done on a sample of peripheral blood. The clonotype comes from a human donor in a cohort sampled during active COVID-19. The chain recombines TRBV13 with TRBJ2-7, with a weak D call TRBD1 (5 bases). CDR3 protein: CASSFNTGDNEQYF. In DNA, the CDR3 is TGTGCCAGCAGCTTTAATACAGGCGACAACGAGCAGTACTTC.